The T cell receptor beta chain under discussion was sequenced for a study of shared T cell receptors in the human thymus. CDR1 is WSHSY, CDR2 SAAADI, per germline. This CDR3 is built from 16 residues. The V and J ends lost 0 bases and 3 bases respectively, with 11 bases between them. Using immunoSEQ multiplex PCR, the repertoire was profiled, and TCRdb retains in-frame clones only, with some absent. The sample lists 600,000 to 900,000 clones, 80% to 90% seen once, with roughly 0.01% in the top ten. The sample was also reused in another study, on human thymus T cells. From that study: Healthy Finnish infants undergoing corrective surgery for congenital heart defects provided the donor material. During corrective heart surgery, resections were taken, and the thymus tissue came from them. Within thymic and blood repertoires, V and J gene usage appeared to be biased. Related research has reported that thymic repertoires overlap highly among unrelated individuals.

The TCR originated in a girl under three years old with a congenital heart defect. The chain links TRBV10-2 to TRBJ2-2; TRBD2 is a possible D gene (6 bases). Sequencing input: thymocytes. The CDR3 DNA reads as TGCGCCAGCAGTGAGTCGACTCGGGAGCACACCGGGGAGCTGTTTTTT. Its translation: CASSESTREHTGELFF.